Detailed here is one TCR beta chain. The data stem from a study of shared clonotypes between healthy human individuals. Germline loops: CDR1 MNHEY, CDR2 SVGAGI. Trimming left V 5 bases short and J 3 bases short, with 10 bases between. This CDR3 region has 13 residues. Measured with immunoSEQ multiplex PCR; TCRdb has only the in-frame clones, and not every one. The sample lists about 2 million clones; over 85% were seen once. The chain carries TRBV6-5 and TRBJ1-2; D gene uncertain. Sequencing was carried out using naive CD4+ T cells sorted from blood. Indicated subset: CD45RA+ positively selected. This receptor was identified in a man between 18 and 29 years old in good health. CDR3 residues: CASSAPSYYGYTF. CDR3 nucleotide sequence: TGTGCCAGCAGTGCCCCTTCTTACTATGGCTACACCTTC.